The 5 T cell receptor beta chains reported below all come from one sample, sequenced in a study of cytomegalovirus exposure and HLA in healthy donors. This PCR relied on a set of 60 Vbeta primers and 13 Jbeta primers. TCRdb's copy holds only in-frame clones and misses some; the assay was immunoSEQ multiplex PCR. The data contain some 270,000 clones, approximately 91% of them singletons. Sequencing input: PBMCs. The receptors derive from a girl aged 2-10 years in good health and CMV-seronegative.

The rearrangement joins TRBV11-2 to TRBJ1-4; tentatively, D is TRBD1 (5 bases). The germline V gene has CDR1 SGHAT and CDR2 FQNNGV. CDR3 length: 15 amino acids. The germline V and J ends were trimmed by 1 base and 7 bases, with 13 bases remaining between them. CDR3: CASSLGLQGGEKLFF. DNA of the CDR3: TGTGCCAGCAGCTTAGGATTGCAGGGTGGTGAAAAACTGTTTTTT.

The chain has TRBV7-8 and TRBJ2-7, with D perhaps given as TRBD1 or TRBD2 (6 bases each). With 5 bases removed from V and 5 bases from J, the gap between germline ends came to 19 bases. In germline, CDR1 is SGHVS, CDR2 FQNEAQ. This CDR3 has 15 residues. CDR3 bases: TGTGCCAGCAGCCTAGGAGGGGGAGATCTCGACGAGCAGTACTTC. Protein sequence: CASSLGGGDLDEQYF. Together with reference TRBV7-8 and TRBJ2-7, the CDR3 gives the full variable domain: GAGVSQSPRYKVAKRGQDVALRCDPISGHVSLFWYQQALGQGPEFLTYFQNEAQLDKSGLPSDRFFAERPEGSVSTLKIQRTQQEDSAVYLCASSLGGGDLDEQYFGPGTRLTVT.

The CDR3 region has the DNA TGTGCCAGCAGTACCCACAAACAGGGGGATTATGGCTACACCTTC. Its translation is CASSTHKQGDYGYTF. V gene TRBV27 combines with J gene TRBJ1-2; 8 positions agree with TRBD1. The CDR3 length is 15 residues. V gave up 5 bases and J gave up 5 bases; unmatched junction bases: 10. Germline V gene data show CDR1 as MNHEY and CDR2 as SMNVEV (reference sequence).

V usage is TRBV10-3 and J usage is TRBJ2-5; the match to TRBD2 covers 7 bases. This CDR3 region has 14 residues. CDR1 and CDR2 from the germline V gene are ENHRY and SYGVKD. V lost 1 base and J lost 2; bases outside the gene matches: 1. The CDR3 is CAISEWGGQETQYF. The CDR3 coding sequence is TGTGCCATCAGTGAGTGGGGAGGGCAAGAGACCCAGTACTTC.

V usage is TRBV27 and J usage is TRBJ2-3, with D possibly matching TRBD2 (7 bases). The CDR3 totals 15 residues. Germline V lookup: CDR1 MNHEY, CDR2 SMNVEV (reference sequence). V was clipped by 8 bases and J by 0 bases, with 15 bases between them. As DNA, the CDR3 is TGTGCCAGCGCTAGGGGGGGGACAAGCACAGATACGCAGTATTTT. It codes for CASARGGTSTDTQYF.